This T cell receptor beta chain derives from a study of blood T cell repertoires in COVID-19. Generated by immunoSEQ multiplex PCR, the TCRdb table keeps only in-frame clones and is missing some. In the table there are just under 30,000 clones, 80% of which are singletons. This clone has a single count. The receptor's source is a woman between 65 and 79 years old with acute or convalescent COVID-19. Sequencing input: peripheral blood.

The CDR3 protein is CASSPTGQVDNVLTF. The CDR3 bases are TGTGCCAGCAGTCCCACCGGACAAGTCGACAACGTCCTGACTTTC. V gene TRBV6-4 combines with J gene TRBJ2-6; a weak D match, TRBD1 (5 bases). Per germline, CDR1 MRHNA and CDR2 SNTAGT. This CDR3 has 15 amino acids. Trimming took 5 bases from V and 9 from J, leaving 17 bases between them.